This T cell receptor (beta chain) was sequenced for a study of blood T cell repertoires in COVID-19. Study context: From T cells, B-cell-depleted T cells, or PBMCs came the material, which was cDNA or gDNA.

The protocol was immunoSEQ multiplex PCR, while the TCRdb copy is restricted to in-frame clones and leaves out a portion. The sample shows under 300,000 clones, 80% to 90% of them seen only once. The germline V gene has CDR1 LGHDT and CDR2 YNNKEL (reference sequence). With 4 bases clipped from V and 4 bases from J, the junction kept 5 bases outside the gene matches. The CDR3 sequence is 14 residues long. The specimen sequenced was peripheral blood. This chain connects TRBV3-1 (or the pseudogene TRBV3-2) to TRBJ2-5, with 8 positions matching TRBD2. This clonotype was obtained from a woman in her 70s with acute or convalescent COVID-19. The CDR3 sequence: CASSPDGGGETQYF. DNA for the CDR3: TGTGCCAGCAGCCCGGACGGGGGGGGAGAGACCCAGTACTTC.